This TCR beta chain originates from a study of T cells after yellow fever vaccination. General observations from the study: The presence of abundant clonotypes contaminating from the bulk population was possible in FACS-sorted repertoires.

On this clonotype itself: Its antigen is not identified.

The germline V and J ends were trimmed by 3 bases and 3 bases, with 11 bases remaining between them. CDR3 size: 14 residues. TCRdb independently ran MiXCR on the 5' RACE reads; one entry per CDR3 protein. This table holds roughly 310,000 distinct CDR3 sequences, 8.7% found once. The V call is TRBV12-3 or TRBV12-4, the J call TRBJ1-2, with D perhaps matching TRBD1 (5 bases). The source is a man aged 18 to 30 who received the YFV17D yellow fever vaccine. The material sequenced was PBMCs, taken on the day of the first yellow fever vaccination. This CDR3 is CASSLGTADYGYTF. The CDR3 DNA reads as TGTGCCAGCAGTTTGGGGACCGCGGACTATGGCTACACCTTC.